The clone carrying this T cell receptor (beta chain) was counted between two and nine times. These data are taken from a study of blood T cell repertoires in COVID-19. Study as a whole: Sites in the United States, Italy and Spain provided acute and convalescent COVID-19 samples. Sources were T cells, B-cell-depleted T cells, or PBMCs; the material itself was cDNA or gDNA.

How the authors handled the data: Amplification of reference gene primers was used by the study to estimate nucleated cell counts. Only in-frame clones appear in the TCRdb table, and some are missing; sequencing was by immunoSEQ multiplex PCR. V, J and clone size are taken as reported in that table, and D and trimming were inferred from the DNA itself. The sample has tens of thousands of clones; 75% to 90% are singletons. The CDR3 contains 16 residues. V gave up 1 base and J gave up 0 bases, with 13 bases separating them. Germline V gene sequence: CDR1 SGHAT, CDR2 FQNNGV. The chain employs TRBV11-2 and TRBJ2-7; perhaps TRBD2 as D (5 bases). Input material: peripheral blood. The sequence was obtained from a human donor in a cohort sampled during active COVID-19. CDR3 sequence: CASSLGRTGFSYEQYF. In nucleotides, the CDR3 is TGTGCCAGCAGCTTAGGCCGGACGGGATTCTCCTACGAGCAGTACTTC.